What follows are 19 T cell receptor beta chains derived from one specimen sequenced in a study of cytomegalovirus exposure and HLA in healthy donors. The PCR used 60 Vbeta and 13 Jbeta primers. TCRdb keeps only in-frame clones here, not all; method: immunoSEQ multiplex PCR. Seen here are 150,000 to 200,000 clones, 78% observed once, and the top ten hold about 14%. What was sequenced was PBMCs. These receptors came from a woman aged 25 to 39 in good health and CMV-seropositive.

On this clone itself: This sample also contains other DNA sequences that code for the same CDR3. The V and J genes are TRBV19 and TRBJ1-3; no firm D call. Germline lookup yields CDR1 LNHDA and CDR2 SQIVND (reference sequence). Between the trimmed V and J ends, which lost 3 bases and 1 base, there was a span of 10 bases. This CDR3 is 15 amino acids long. CDR3 sequence: CASSIRGESGNTIYF. The CDR3, as DNA: TGTGCCAGTAGTATCAGAGGAGAGTCTGGAAACACCATATATTTT.

The genes are TRBV6-1 and TRBJ2-1; D gene unclear. From germline, CDR1 is MNHNS and CDR2 SASEGT. Between the trimmed V and J ends, which lost 3 bases and 10 bases, there was a span of 10 bases. The CDR3 spans 12 residues. The CDR3 here is CASSESATEQFF. The DNA of the CDR3 is TGTGCCAGCAGTGAGTCGGCGACAGAGCAGTTCTTC.

This clone has a handful of counts. This chain connects TRBV7-8 to TRBJ2-7, with 8 nucleotides matching TRBD1. The CDR3 loop spans 18 amino acids. The germline V gene has CDR1 SGHVS and CDR2 FQNEAQ. V dropped 5 bases and J dropped 0; count of bases not matched to a gene: 15. In DNA, the CDR3 is TGTGCCAGCAGCCGCCGCGTCGACAGGGGCCTTAGCTCCTACGAGCAGTACTTC. Encoded protein: CASSRRVDRGLSSYEQYF.

This clone was observed a handful of times. The rearrangement links TRBV30 to TRBJ1-2; tentatively, D is TRBD1 (5 bases). The V gene's germline CDR1 is GTSNPN and CDR2 SVGIG (reference sequence). CDR3 length: 13 residues. The ends were cut back, 2 bases at V and 3 bases at J, with 10 bases in the middle. The CDR3 sequence is CAWSQTGDYGYTF. CDR3 DNA: TGTGCCTGGAGTCAAACAGGAGACTATGGCTACACCTTC.

The V and J genes are TRBV6-5 and TRBJ1-4; D is unresolved. The CDR3 is 14 amino acids. CDR1 and CDR2 from the germline V gene are MNHEY and SVGAGI. The V gene lost 6 bases and the J gene lost 8 bases, with 16 bases spanning the gap. The CDR3 DNA follows: TGTGCCAGCAGACGGGATCGGAATGGCGAAAAACTGTTTTTT. The encoded protein is CASRRDRNGEKLFF.

The chain has TRBV28 and TRBJ2-5; D perhaps matches TRBD2 (7 bases). Trimming took 7 bases from V and 5 from J, leaving 14 bases between them. Germline CDR1 MDHEN, CDR2 SYDVKM. CDR3 length: 13 residues. CDR3 sequence: CASIVGGGETQYF. CDR3 sequence (DNA): TGTGCCAGCATCGTAGGGGGGGGTGAGACCCAGTACTTC.

The chain links TRBV28 to TRBJ1-1, with 8 bases matching TRBD1. The CDR3 totals 15 residues. CDR1 and CDR2 from the germline V gene are MDHEN and SYDVKM. With 11 bases clipped from V and 3 bases from J, the junction kept 14 bases outside the gene matches. The CDR3 DNA reads as TGTGCCCGAAGGGACAGGCTTAATTCTCACACTGAAGCTTTCTTT. As protein: CARRDRLNSHTEAFF. Full variable domain (remainder filled in from reference TRBV28 and TRBJ1-1): DVKVTQSSRYLVKRTGEKVFLECVQDMDHENMFWYRQDPGLGLRLIYFSYDVKMKEKGDIPEGYSVSREKKERFSLILESASTNQTSMYLCARRDRLNSHTEAFFGQGTRLTVV.

In nucleotides, the CDR3 is TGTGCCAGCAGTTTGGGACAGGGGCGACAAGAGACCCAGTACTTC. Its protein is CASSLGQGRQETQYF. The chain has TRBV11-2 and TRBJ2-5, with 10 bases matching TRBD1. CDR3 length: 15 residues. Germline assignment: CDR1 SGHAT and CDR2 FQNNGV. V lost 6 bases, J lost 2 bases, and 6 bases stayed unmatched.

The genes are TRBV10-3 and TRBJ1-2; TRBD1 agrees at 11 bases. The CDR3 has 16 residues. With V trimmed by 6 bases and J by 2 bases, 8 bases remained unmatched. Germline V gives CDR1 ENHRY, CDR2 SYGVKD. The CDR3 reads CAISRDRGSSNYGYTF. The CDR3 nucleotides read TGTGCCATCAGCCGGGACAGGGGGTCTAGCAACTATGGCTACACCTTC.

This sequence joins TRBV19 and TRBJ1-1, with D maybe TRBD1 (6 bases). Per the germline V gene, CDR1 is LNHDA and CDR2 is SQIVND (reference sequence). Trimming cost V 3 bases and J 1 base, with 12 bases left between them. The length of the CDR3 is 15 residues. This chain's CDR3 is CASSIRGHQNTEAFF. In DNA, the CDR3 is TGTGCCAGTAGTATTAGGGGACACCAGAACACTGAAGCTTTCTTT.

V and J are TRBV28 and TRBJ2-7; 7 bases map to TRBD2. With 3 bases clipped from V and 0 bases from J, the junction kept 11 bases outside the gene matches. The CDR3 sequence is 17 residues long. CDR1 MDHEN and CDR2 SYDVKM come from the germline V gene. The CDR3: CASSLPGGFKYSYEQYF. CDR3 nucleotides: TGTGCCAGCAGTTTGCCCGGGGGGTTCAAGTACTCCTACGAGCAGTACTTC. Looking up the rest from reference TRBV28 and TRBJ2-7 gives the full variable domain: DVKVTQSSRYLVKRTGEKVFLECVQDMDHENMFWYRQDPGLGLRLIYFSYDVKMKEKGDIPEGYSVSREKKERFSLILESASTNQTSMYLCASSLPGGFKYSYEQYFGPGTRLTVT.

The rearrangement joins TRBV29-1 to TRBJ1-4; 10 bases fit TRBD1. Germline CDR1 SQVTM, CDR2 ANQGSEA. Losses at the gene ends were 1 base for V and 7 bases for J; bases not matched to a gene: 0. The CDR3 contains 13 residues. The chain's CDR3 is CSVEGTGGEKLFF. CDR3 bases: TGCAGCGTTGAAGGGACAGGGGGTGAAAAACTGTTTTTT.

J is TRBJ2-2 and V is TRBV6-1, with D maybe TRBD1 (5 bases). The CDR3 totals 14 residues. Trimming removed 5 bases at V and 4 bases at J, with 11 bases between. Per germline, CDR1 MNHNS and CDR2 SASEGT. CDR3 in amino acids: CASSLDRSTGELFF. CDR3 nucleotides: TGTGCCAGCAGTCTAGACAGATCCACCGGGGAGCTGTTTTTT.

The chain is built from TRBV1 and TRBJ1-1; the table assigns TRBD1, which was not confirmed against the DNA. TRBV1 is designated a pseudogene. The CDR3 consists of 14 residues. The CDR3 DNA sequence: TGCACCAGTCCAAGACAGGGGAGGTATACTGAAGCTTTCTTT. Amino acid sequence: CTSPRQGRYTEAFF.

V gene TRBV18 combines with J gene TRBJ2-3, with TRBD1 matching 9 bases. The ends lost 3 bases at V and 4 bases at J; junction bases unmatched: 8. The germline V gene has CDR1 KGHSH and CDR2 LQKENI. This CDR3 comprises 16 residues. The CDR3 is CASSPRGQGVADTQYF. CDR3 coding DNA: TGTGCCAGCTCACCCCGGGGACAGGGTGTCGCAGATACGCAGTATTTT.

V usage is TRBV7-8 and J usage is TRBJ1-2, with 7 bases matching TRBD1. Germline CDR1 SGHVS, CDR2 FQNEAQ. This CDR3 comprises 16 residues. The V gene end was trimmed by 1 base and the J gene end by 4 bases; junction bases not matched to a gene: 9. The CDR3 spells CASSLGSWPGGYGYTF. The CDR3 nucleotides are TGTGCCAGCAGCTTAGGTTCATGGCCAGGGGGCTATGGCTACACCTTC.

This clone was observed once. The V and J genes are TRBV19 and TRBJ1-5, with TRBD1 matching over 8 bases. The germline CDR1 and CDR2 sequences are LNHDA and SQIVND (reference sequence). Trimming cost V 3 bases and J 9 bases; bases outside gene matches: 19. The CDR3 has 18 residues. CDR3 loop: CASSIDRGVVTVQGPQHF. The CDR3, as DNA: TGTGCCAGTAGTATCGACAGGGGTGTTGTTACGGTCCAGGGGCCCCAGCATTTT.

The rearrangement joins TRBV29-1 to TRBJ2-3; D gene ambiguous. CDR3 length: 12 residues. Germline CDR1 reads SQVTM; CDR2 reads ANQGSEA. Trimming took off 4 bases at V and 1 base at J, with 6 bases between the two ends. CDR3 amino acids: CSVVQGTDTQYF. The DNA of the CDR3 is TGCAGCGTTGTCCAGGGCACAGATACGCAGTATTTT.

The V gene is TRBV10-3, the J gene TRBJ2-5; D perhaps matches TRBD1 (6 bases). V was clipped by 2 bases and J by 1 base, with 20 bases between them. The CDR3 length is 18 residues. Germline V CDR1 and CDR2: ENHRY, SYGVKD. Written as DNA, the CDR3 is TGTGCCATCAGTGAGCCCTCACCGTTGGGGACATTCCAAGAGACCCAGTACTTC. It codes for CAISEPSPLGTFQETQYF.